The clone carrying this TCR beta chain was counted ten times or more. Its specificity is not known. The sample belongs to a study of identical twins. Template switching added a universal primer site; cDNA carried unique molecular identifiers. TCRdb redid the calling of the 5' RACE reads with MiXCR, one entry per CDR3 protein. The sample has approximately 690,000 distinct CDR3 sequences; over 5% are singletons. Notes on the study in general: Among out-of-frame alpha sequences shared by twins, low generation probability occurred in excess. Insertions were reduced in abundant cord blood beta clonotypes but not in memory repertoires. Excess twin sharing in beta out-of-frame sequences was weaker.

This CDR3 contains 12 residues. Germline trimming cut 6 bases from V and 10 bases from J; bases unmatched to any gene: 4. The germline V gene encodes CDR1 MNHEY and CDR2 SVGAGI. The chain has TRBV6-5 and TRBJ1-4; 8 positions agree with TRBD1. This TCR came from a man between 18 and 29 years old in good health. The specimen sequenced was naive T cells sorted from blood. CDR3: CASSQQGGKLFF. In nucleotides, the CDR3 is TGTGCCAGCAGCCAACAGGGGGGAAAACTGTTTTTT.